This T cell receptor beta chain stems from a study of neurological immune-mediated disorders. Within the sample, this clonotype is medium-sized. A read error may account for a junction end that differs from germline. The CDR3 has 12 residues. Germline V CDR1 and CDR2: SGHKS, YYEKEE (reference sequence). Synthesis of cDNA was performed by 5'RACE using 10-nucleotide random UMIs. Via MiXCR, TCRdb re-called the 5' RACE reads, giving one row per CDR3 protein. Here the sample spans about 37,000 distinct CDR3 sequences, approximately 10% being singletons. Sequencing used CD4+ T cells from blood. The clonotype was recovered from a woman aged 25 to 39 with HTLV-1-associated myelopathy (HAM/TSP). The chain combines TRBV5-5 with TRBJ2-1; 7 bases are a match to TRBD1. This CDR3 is CASSLPRGPGIF. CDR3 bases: TGTGCCAGCAGCTTGCCGAGGGGGCCCGGGATCTTC.